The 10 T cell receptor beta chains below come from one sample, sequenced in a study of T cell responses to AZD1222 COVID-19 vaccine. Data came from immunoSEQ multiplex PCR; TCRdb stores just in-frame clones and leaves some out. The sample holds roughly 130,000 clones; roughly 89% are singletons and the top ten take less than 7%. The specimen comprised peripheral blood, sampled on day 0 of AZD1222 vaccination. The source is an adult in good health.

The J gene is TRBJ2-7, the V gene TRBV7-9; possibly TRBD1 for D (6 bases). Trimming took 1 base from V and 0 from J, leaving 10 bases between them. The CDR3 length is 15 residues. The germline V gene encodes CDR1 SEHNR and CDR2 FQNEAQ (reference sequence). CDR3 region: CASSLVRGTSYEQYF. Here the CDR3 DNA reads TGTGCCAGCAGCTTAGTTAGGGGGACCTCCTACGAGCAGTACTTC.

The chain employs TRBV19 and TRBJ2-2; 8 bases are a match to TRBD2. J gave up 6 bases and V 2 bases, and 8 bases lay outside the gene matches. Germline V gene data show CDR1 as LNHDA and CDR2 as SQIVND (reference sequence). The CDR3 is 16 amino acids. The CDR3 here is CASSIKGLASPGELFF. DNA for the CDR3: TGTGCCAGTAGTATAAAAGGACTAGCTTCCCCCGGGGAGCTGTTTTTT.

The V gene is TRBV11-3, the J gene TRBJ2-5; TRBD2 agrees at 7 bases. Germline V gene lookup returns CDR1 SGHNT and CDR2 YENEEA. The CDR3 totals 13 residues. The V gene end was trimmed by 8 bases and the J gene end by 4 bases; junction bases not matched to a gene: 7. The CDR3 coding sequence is TGTGCCAGCGGCGGGGGTCCAGGAGAGACCCAGTACTTC. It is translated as CASGGGPGETQYF.

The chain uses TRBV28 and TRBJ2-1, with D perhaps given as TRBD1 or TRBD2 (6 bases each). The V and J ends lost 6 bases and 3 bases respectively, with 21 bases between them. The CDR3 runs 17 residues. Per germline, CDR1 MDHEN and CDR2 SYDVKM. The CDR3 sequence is CASSSEQGGRGYNEQFF. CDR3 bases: TGTGCCAGCAGCTCCGAACAGGGAGGTCGTGGCTACAATGAGCAGTTCTTC. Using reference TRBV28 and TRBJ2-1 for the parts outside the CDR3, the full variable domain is DVKVTQSSRYLVKRTGEKVFLECVQDMDHENMFWYRQDPGLGLRLIYFSYDVKMKEKGDIPEGYSVSREKKERFSLILESASTNQTSMYLCASSSEQGGRGYNEQFFGPGTRLTVL.

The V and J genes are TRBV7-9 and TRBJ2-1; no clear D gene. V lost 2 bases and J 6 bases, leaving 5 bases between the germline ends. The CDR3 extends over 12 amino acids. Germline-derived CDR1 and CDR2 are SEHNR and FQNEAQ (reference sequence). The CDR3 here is CASSLTPNEQFF. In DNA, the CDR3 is TGTGCCAGCAGCTTAACCCCCAATGAGCAGTTCTTC.

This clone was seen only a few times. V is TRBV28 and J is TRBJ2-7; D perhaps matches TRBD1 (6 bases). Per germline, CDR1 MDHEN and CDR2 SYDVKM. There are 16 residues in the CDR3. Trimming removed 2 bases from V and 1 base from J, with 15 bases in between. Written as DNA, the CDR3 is TGTGCCAGCAGTTTAATCAGGGGCCGGATGTCCTACGAGCAGTACTTC. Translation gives CASSLIRGRMSYEQYF. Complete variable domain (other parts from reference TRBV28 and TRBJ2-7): DVKVTQSSRYLVKRTGEKVFLECVQDMDHENMFWYRQDPGLGLRLIYFSYDVKMKEKGDIPEGYSVSREKKERFSLILESASTNQTSMYLCASSLIRGRMSYEQYFGPGTRLTVT.

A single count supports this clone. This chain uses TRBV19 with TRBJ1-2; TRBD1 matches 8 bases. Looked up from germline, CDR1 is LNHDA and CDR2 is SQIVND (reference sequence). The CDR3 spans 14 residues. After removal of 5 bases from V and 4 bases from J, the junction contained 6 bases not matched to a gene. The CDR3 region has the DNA TGTGCCAGTAGTCGATCAGGGGGCGGCTATGGCTACACCTTC. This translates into CASSRSGGGYGYTF.

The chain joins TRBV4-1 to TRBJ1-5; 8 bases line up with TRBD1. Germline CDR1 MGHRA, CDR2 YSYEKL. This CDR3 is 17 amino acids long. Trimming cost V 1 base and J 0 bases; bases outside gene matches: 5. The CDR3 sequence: CASSQGGTGYSNQPQHF. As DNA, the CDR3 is TGCGCCAGCAGCCAAGGAGGGACAGGCTATAGCAATCAGCCCCAGCATTTT.

For the CDR3, the DNA is TGTGCCAGCAGTTCTCCCAGGGGGCTAACTTACTCCTACGAGCAGTACTTC. Translated: CASSSPRGLTYSYEQYF. The chain couples TRBV28 to TRBJ2-7; 8 positions agree with TRBD1. Trimming at V came to 4 bases and at J to 0 bases, leaving 11 bases not matched to a gene. Germline V gene sequence: CDR1 MDHEN, CDR2 SYDVKM. The CDR3 contains 17 residues.

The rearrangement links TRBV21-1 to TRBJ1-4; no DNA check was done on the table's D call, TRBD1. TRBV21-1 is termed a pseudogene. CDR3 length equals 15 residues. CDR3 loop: CASSKGAGPEEKLFF. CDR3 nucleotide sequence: TGTGCCAGCAGCAAAGGGGCAGGCCCGGAAGAAAAACTGTTTTTT.